The 20 T cell receptor beta chains below all came from one sample that was sequenced in a study of blood T cell repertoires in COVID-19 (dated by TCRdb to the early 2020s). Receptors were amplified or captured by the immunoSEQ multiplex PCR assay. This immuneACCESS table, as held by TCRdb, lists in-frame sequences with V and J called but not all clones. Of the missing ones, under half trace to an unresolved V gene in checked studies; the others have no known cause. The sample table lists about 180,000 clones, 80% to 90% of them with a count of one. More than 7.5% of the sample is taken by the ten largest. Sequencing was done on a sample of peripheral blood. These receptors originate from a man aged 45-65 years with active or convalescent COVID-19.

J is TRBJ2-3 and V is TRBV11-2; D is undetermined. The ends were cut back, 5 bases at V and 7 bases at J, with 7 bases in the middle. Looked up from germline, CDR1 is SGHAT and CDR2 is FQNNGV. This CDR3 is built from 11 residues. CDR3 DNA sequence: TGTGCCAGCAGCCCCTTAAATACGCAGTATTTT. It translates to CASSPLNTQYF. The variable domain in full, with the rest retrieved from reference TRBV11-2 and TRBJ2-3, is EAGVAQSPRYKIIEKRQSVAFWCNPISGHATLYWYQQILGQGPKLLIQFQNNGVVDDSQLPKDRFSAERLKGVDSTLKIQPAKLEDSAVYLCASSPLNTQYFGPGTRLTVL.

This rearrangement joins TRBV4-1 to TRBJ1-5; the D is unclear. This CDR3 region has 15 residues. V was trimmed by 0 bases and J by 5 bases, leaving 11 bases between them. Germline CDR1 and CDR2: MGHRA and YSYEKL. Written as DNA, the CDR3 is TGCGCCAGCAGCCAAGACTTGGCAGGATATCAGCCCCAGCATTTT. This gives the protein CASSQDLAGYQPQHF.

J is TRBJ2-2 and V is TRBV11-3; 8 bases fit TRBD2. After removal of 4 bases from V and 9 bases from J, the junction contained 7 bases not matched to a gene. Germline V gene data show CDR1 as SGHNT and CDR2 as YENEEA. CDR3 length equals 14 residues. CDR3 nucleotides: TGTGCCAGCAGCTCGGGACTAGACTCCCGGGAGCTGTTTTTT. Translation gives CASSSGLDSRELFF.

The CDR3 region is CASSNRGRYEQYF. DNA of the CDR3: TGTGCCAGCAGTAACAGGGGTCGCTACGAGCAGTACTTC. V usage is TRBV2 and J usage is TRBJ2-7; 7 positions match TRBD1. This CDR3 region has 13 residues. V dropped 5 bases and J dropped 3; count of bases not matched to a gene: 4. Looked up from germline, CDR1 is SNHLY and CDR2 is FYNNEI.

The rearrangement joins TRBV5-1 to TRBJ2-5, with unresolved D. The CDR3 consists of 14 residues. Deletions cut 1 base from V and 5 bases from J, with 12 bases between. Per germline, CDR1 SGHRS and CDR2 YFSETQ. CDR3 loop: CASSLSGPGETQYF. The CDR3 DNA sequence: TGCGCCAGCAGCTTGTCCGGTCCCGGGGAGACCCAGTACTTC.

This clone was observed a few times. CDR3 protein: CASSDTGLSGYTF. The CDR3 coding sequence is TGTGCCAGCAGTGATACAGGGTTATCTGGCTACACCTTC. The genes are TRBV6-1 and TRBJ1-2; a possible D gene is TRBD1 (6 bases). The germline V and J ends were trimmed by 3 bases and 7 bases, with 12 bases remaining between them. Germline V gene data show CDR1 as MNHNS and CDR2 as SASEGT. The CDR3 loop spans 13 amino acids.

The chain links TRBV7-2 to TRBJ2-5, with D perhaps TRBD2 (5 bases). Trimming took off 1 base at V and 5 bases at J, with 17 bases between the two ends. The CDR3 length is 16 residues. Per germline, CDR1 SGHTA and CDR2 FQGNSA. The CDR3 region has the DNA TGTGCCAGCAGCTTAGAAACGGACTTTGTTGTGGAGACCCAGTACTTC. Its protein product is CASSLETDFVVETQYF.

This sequence joins TRBV6-6 and TRBJ2-4; 10 bases are a match to TRBD1. Losses at the gene ends were 6 bases for V and 3 bases for J; bases not matched to a gene: 5. This CDR3 is 15 amino acids long. Germline loops: CDR1 MNHNY, CDR2 SVGAGI (reference sequence). The CDR3 nucleotides are TGTGCCAGCAGCGGGACAGGGGAGGTCAAAAACATTCAGTACTTC. Protein sequence: CASSGTGEVKNIQYF.

The CDR3 sequence is CASSPLVGENYGYTF. CDR3 nucleotides: TGTGCCAGCAGTCCCCTCGTTGGGGAGAACTATGGCTACACCTTC. The rearrangement links TRBV6-5 to TRBJ1-2; D unclear. V lost 5 bases, J lost 2 bases, and 15 bases lay in between. The CDR3 is 15 amino acids. Germline CDR1 is MNHEY and CDR2 is SVGAGI.

The chain is built from TRBV5-1 and TRBJ1-1, with TRBD1 identical over 7 bases. Per the germline V gene, CDR1 is SGHRS and CDR2 is YFSETQ. The CDR3 has 16 amino acids. With 0 bases clipped from V and 5 bases from J, the junction kept 10 bases outside the gene matches. The CDR3 protein is CASSLAPTGAGTEAFF. The CDR3 region has the DNA TGCGCCAGCAGCTTGGCCCCCACAGGGGCAGGGACTGAAGCTTTCTTT.

On this clone: The same CDR3 can be traced to other DNA sequences in this sample. J is TRBJ2-3 and V is TRBV12-3 or TRBV12-4, with TRBD1 as a possible D gene (5 bases). The CDR3 length is 12 residues. V dropped 3 bases and J dropped 6 bases, with 7 bases sitting between them. The CDR3 sequence is CASSLGLDTQYF. In DNA, the CDR3 is TGTGCCAGCAGTTTGGGGCTGGATACGCAGTATTTT.

This clone was detected a few times. The gene calls are TRBV19 and TRBJ1-1; no firm D call. Germline values: CDR1 LNHDA, CDR2 SQIVND (reference sequence). Between the trimmed V and J ends, which lost 5 bases and 0 bases, there was a span of 10 bases. This CDR3 contains 14 residues. This CDR3 reads CASSPAGLNTEAFF. In DNA, the CDR3 is TGTGCCAGTAGTCCGGCAGGCCTGAACACTGAAGCTTTCTTT.

In DNA form, the CDR3 reads TGTGCCAGCAGCCGGACAGGGGCGCCCTACGAGCAGTACTTC. Translation: CASSRTGAPYEQYF. The chain uses TRBV13 and TRBJ2-7; 9 bases fit TRBD1. CDR3 length equals 14 residues. Trimming at V came to 5 bases and at J to 2 bases, leaving 4 bases not matched to a gene. The V gene's germline CDR1 is PRHDT and CDR2 FYEKMQ (reference sequence).

The J gene is TRBJ2-6, the V gene TRBV24-1, with 7 bases fitting TRBD1. This CDR3 has 15 residues. CDR1 and CDR2 (germline): KGHDR, SFDVKD. After removal of 6 bases from V and 1 base from J, the junction contained 2 bases not matched to a gene. The CDR3 spells CATSPTGSGANVLTF. The DNA for the CDR3 is TGTGCCACCAGTCCGACAGGGTCTGGGGCCAACGTCCTGACTTTC.

The rearrangement joins TRBV18 to TRBJ1-1, with D tentatively TRBD1 (5 bases). This CDR3 region has 16 residues. V was trimmed by 5 bases and J by 1 base, leaving 17 bases between them. Germline loops: CDR1 KGHSH, CDR2 LQKENI. CDR3 residues: CASSSLGTGGNTEAFF. The CDR3 DNA is TGTGCCAGCTCATCTCTAGGGACGGGAGGGAACACTGAAGCTTTCTTT. The full variable domain, rest sourced from reference TRBV18 and TRBJ1-1, is NAGVMQNPRHLVRRRGQEARLRCSPMKGHSHVYWYRQLPEEGLKFMVYLQKENIIDESGMPKERFSAEFPKEGPSILRIQQVVRGDSAAYFCASSSLGTGGNTEAFFGQGTRLTVV.

The V and J genes are TRBV5-4 and TRBJ1-4, with 7 bases that match TRBD1. This CDR3 spans 14 amino acids. The germline gives CDR1 SGHNT, CDR2 YYREEE (reference sequence). Losses at the gene ends were 4 bases for V and 7 bases for J; bases not matched to a gene: 7. The CDR3 coding sequence is TGTGCCAGCAGCCAGACAGGGACTTCTGAAAAACTGTTTTTT. It codes for CASSQTGTSEKLFF.

In its sample, this clone was seen a few times. Other DNA sequences in the sample encode the same CDR3. The chain joins TRBV7-2 to TRBJ2-2, with a possible D match to TRBD1 (5 bases). Per the germline V gene, CDR1 is SGHTA and CDR2 is FQGNSA. V was pared by 3 bases and J by 6 bases, with 8 bases between. The CDR3 loop spans 13 amino acids. Written as DNA, the CDR3 is TGTGCCAGCAGCTTGGCAGGGCCCGGGGAGCTGTTTTTT. Encoded protein: CASSLAGPGELFF.

The genes are TRBV12-3 or TRBV12-4 and TRBJ1-4, with 7 positions matching TRBD1. This CDR3 contains 13 residues. Trimming removed 7 bases from V and 10 bases from J; junction bases left unmatched: 9. The CDR3 is CASTRTGDGKLFF. In DNA form, the CDR3 reads TGTGCCAGCACCAGGACAGGAGACGGAAAACTGTTTTTT.

This clone was counted a single time. The chain links TRBV7-3 to TRBJ2-1; 8 nucleotides match TRBD2. This CDR3 is built from 15 residues. Germline V gene sequence: CDR1 SGHTA, CDR2 FQGTGA. V was clipped by 5 bases and J by 2 bases; unmatched bases: 5. The CDR3 sequence: CASSPSGGTYNEQFF. The CDR3 DNA sequence: TGTGCCAGCAGCCCAAGCGGGGGTACCTACAATGAGCAGTTCTTC.

The chain carries TRBV19 and TRBJ1-4; 8 bases are a match to TRBD1. The CDR3 runs to 14 residues. Germline V lookup: CDR1 LNHDA, CDR2 SQIVND (reference sequence). The J segment lost 8 bases and the V segment lost 6 bases, leaving 8 bases of the junction unmatched. DNA of the CDR3: TGTGCCAGTAGCAAACAGGGGGGCGGAGAAAAACTGTTTTTT. Encoded protein: CASSKQGGGEKLFF.